The clone carrying this T cell receptor beta chain was recorded many times. Antigen unknown. The unsorted libraries were generated from a total of 2 million PBMCs, which had been stored in RNAlater at -80 C. TCRdb independently ran MiXCR on the 5' RACE reads; one entry per CDR3 protein. Among 50,000 to 65,000 distinct CDR3 sequences listed, around 3.6% were seen once. The data were obtained in a study of neurological immune-mediated disorders. General study findings and limits: The multiple sclerosis repertoire cluster had no clinical or MRI correlate. HTLV-1-associated myelopathy had the most TCR clonal expansion, while multiple sclerosis had the least, a level that fell below healthy controls. Among 34 multiple sclerosis patients, phylogenetic grouping put the repertoires of 18 into a single related-CDR3 cluster, a possible signature.

Input material: PBMCs. The source of this sequence is a man aged 30 to 45 with multiple sclerosis.

CDR3 amino acids: CSGRPGDSAVEQYF. CDR3 in DNA: TGCAGTGGTAGGCCCGGGGACAGCGCAGTCGAGCAGTACTTC. The chain employs TRBV20-1 and TRBJ2-7; 7 bases map to TRBD1. CDR3 length: 14 residues. Per the germline V gene, CDR1 is DFQATT and CDR2 is SNEGSKA (reference sequence). V shed 7 bases and J 6 bases; nucleotides not matched to a gene: 15.